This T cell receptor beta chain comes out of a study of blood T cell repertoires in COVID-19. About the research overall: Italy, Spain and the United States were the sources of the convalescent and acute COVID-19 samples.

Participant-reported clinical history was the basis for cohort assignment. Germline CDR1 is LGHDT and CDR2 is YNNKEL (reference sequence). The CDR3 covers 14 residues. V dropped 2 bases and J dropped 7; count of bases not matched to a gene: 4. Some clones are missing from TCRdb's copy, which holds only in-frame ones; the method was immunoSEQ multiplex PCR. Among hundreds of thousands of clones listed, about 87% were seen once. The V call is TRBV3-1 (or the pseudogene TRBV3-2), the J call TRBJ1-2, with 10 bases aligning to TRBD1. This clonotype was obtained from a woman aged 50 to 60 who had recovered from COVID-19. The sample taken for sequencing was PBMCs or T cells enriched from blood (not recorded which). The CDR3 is CASSQTDRGAGYTF. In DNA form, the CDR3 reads TGTGCCAGCAGCCAAACGGACAGGGGGGCTGGCTACACCTTC.